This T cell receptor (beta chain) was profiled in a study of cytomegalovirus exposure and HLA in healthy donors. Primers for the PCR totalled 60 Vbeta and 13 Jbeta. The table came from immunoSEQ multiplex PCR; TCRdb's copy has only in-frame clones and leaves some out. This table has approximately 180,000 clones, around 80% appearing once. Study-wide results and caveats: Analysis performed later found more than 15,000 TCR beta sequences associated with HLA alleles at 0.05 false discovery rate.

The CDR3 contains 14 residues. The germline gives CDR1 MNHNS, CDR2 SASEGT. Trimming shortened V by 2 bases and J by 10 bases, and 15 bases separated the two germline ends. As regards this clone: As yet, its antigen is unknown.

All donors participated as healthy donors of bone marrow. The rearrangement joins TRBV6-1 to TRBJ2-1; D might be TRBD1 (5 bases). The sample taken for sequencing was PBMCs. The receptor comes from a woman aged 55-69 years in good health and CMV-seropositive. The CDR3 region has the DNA TGTGCCAGCAGTGAAAGAGGCAGGGTAGAGGAGCAGTTCTTC. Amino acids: CASSERGRVEEQFF.